This T cell receptor (beta chain) was sequenced for a study of T cells in Graves' hyperthyroidism and ophthalmopathy. There were TCR beta CDR3 regions amplified from RNA transcripts. With the HTBI primer set, the TCR CDR3 went through a first round of RT-PCR. TCRdb independently ran MiXCR on the multiplex PCR reads; one entry per CDR3 protein. The sample includes about 570,000 distinct CDR3 sequences, less than 15% seen only once; the top ten take roughly 13%. An absence of ophthalmopathy progression within 18 months meant stable Graves' hyperthyroidism. The diagnoses drew upon clinical symptoms, serum thyroxine and TRAb, thyroid ultrasound and orbital computed tomography. The PBMCs studied were ones that came from roughly 11 ml fresh peripheral blood. Germline V gene lookup returns CDR1 MDHEN and CDR2 SYDVKM. The CDR3 contains 15 residues. Trimming removed 3 bases from V and 6 bases from J, with 15 bases in between.

There are many counts of this clonotype. This clonotype was sampled from a woman between 40 and 50 years old with Graves' hyperthyroidism. This chain links TRBV28 with TRBJ1-5; D is uncertain. Sample: blood. The DNA for the CDR3 is TGTGCCAGCAGTTTTCCAAGGGTGGTAAGTCAGCCCCAGCATTTT. The encoded protein is CASSFPRVVSQPQHF.